This TCR beta chain was profiled in a study of PD-1 blockade in classical Hodgkin lymphoma. Overall study: Patients had nivolumab dosed at 3 mg/kg, delivered intravenously every 2 weeks.

Every patient experienced relapse after autologous stem cell transplantation, and brentuximab vedotin exposure varied. Repertoires were generated with immunoSEQ multiplex PCR, while TCRdb's copy carries only in-frame clones and drops some. This sample has about 110,000 clones; about 89% occur once, and the top ten carry 20%. A note on this clone: The antigen is unknown. An end of the junction does not agree with germline; a read error may underlie this.

Findings and caveats of the study: Among the patients, those starting nivolumab under 1 year after ASCT were excluded. Newly diagnosed and completely responding patients shared comparable baseline diversity. Reports indicated that newly diagnosed patients had lower baseline TCR diversity than healthy donors did.

The sequencing used peripheral blood mononuclear cells (PBMCs), collected before the second cycle of nivolumab. This clonotype was sampled from a human donor with classical Hodgkin lymphoma.

The CDR3 DNA follows: TGTGCCAGCAGTTCCCCCGGACAGGGACGGATTTTT. Translating it yields CASSSPGQGRIF. The chain recombines TRBV28 with TRBJ1-4; 8 bases are a match to TRBD1. The V gene's germline CDR1 is MDHEN and CDR2 SYDVKM. The CDR3 spans 12 residues.